One sample yielded the 27 T cell receptor beta chains listed below, sequenced in a study of blood T cell repertoires in COVID-19. Repertoires were generated with immunoSEQ multiplex PCR, while TCRdb's copy carries only in-frame clones and drops some. The sample has approximately 340,000 clones, over 80% seen once. The material sequenced was peripheral blood. All receptors derive from a young man with COVID-19, enrolled during active disease.

CDR3 protein: CASSFLGPDNEQFF. The CDR3 DNA reads TGTGCCAGCAGCTTTTTGGGGCCCGACAATGAGCAGTTCTTC. The rearrangement uses TRBV5-6 and TRBJ2-1, with D perhaps TRBD1 (5 bases). The V gene lost 2 bases and the J gene lost 5 bases, with 11 bases spanning the gap. The CDR3 is 14 residues long. Germline CDR1 SGHDT, CDR2 YYEEEE.

The chain uses TRBV18 and TRBJ2-5; a weak D match, TRBD1 (5 bases). This CDR3 is 14 amino acids long. Germline values: CDR1 KGHSH, CDR2 LQKENI. V gave up 2 bases and J gave up 3 bases, with 10 bases separating them. DNA of the CDR3: TGTGCCAGCTCACCATCGGTCAGGGAAGAGACCCAGTACTTC. It yields the protein CASSPSVREETQYF.

The genes are TRBV19 and TRBJ2-1; possible D gene TRBD1, 5 bases. V lost 4 bases, J lost 0 bases, and 16 bases lay in between. Germline V gives CDR1 LNHDA, CDR2 SQIVND (reference sequence). The CDR3 covers 17 residues. The CDR3 coding sequence is TGTGCCAGTAGTAAAATCAGGGCCCTGAGCTCCTACAATGAGCAGTTCTTC. It specifies CASSKIRALSSYNEQFF.

The chain has TRBV4-2 and TRBJ2-1, with 9 nucleotides matching TRBD1. CDR3 length: 19 amino acids. The trim removed 4 bases at V and 6 bases at J, leaving 19 bases unmatched. Germline V lookup: CDR1 LGHNA, CDR2 YNFKEQ. CDR3 sequence reads: CASSRVLKLSGQGSNEQFF. DNA for the CDR3: TGTGCCAGCAGCCGAGTATTAAAGTTATCGGGACAGGGATCCAATGAGCAGTTCTTC.

The chain uses TRBV18 and TRBJ2-4; 12 bases are shared with TRBD1. This CDR3 is 19 amino acids long. Per germline, CDR1 KGHSH and CDR2 LQKENI. The V segment lost 6 bases and the J segment 1 base; nucleotides outside the gene matches: 13. CDR3 in amino acids: CASSPGTGGPDKAKNIQYF. DNA for the CDR3: TGTGCCAGCTCTCCCGGGACAGGGGGCCCGGATAAGGCCAAAAACATTCAGTACTTC.

This clone has just one count. This chain connects TRBV9 to TRBJ2-7, with D maybe TRBD1 (6 bases). Germline V CDR1 and CDR2: SGDLS, YYNGEE. The CDR3 covers 15 residues. V lost 3 bases and J 4 bases, leaving 17 bases between the germline ends. The CDR3 loop reads CASSAMDGRGYEQYF. The DNA of the CDR3 is TGTGCCAGCAGCGCGATGGACGGTAGGGGGTACGAGCAGTACTTC.

The rearrangement uses TRBV7-2 and TRBJ2-7, with 9 bases fitting TRBD2. J gave up 4 bases and V 4 bases, and 8 bases lay outside the gene matches. CDR3 length equals 15 residues. CDR1 and CDR2 from the germline V gene are SGHTA and FQGNSA. The CDR3 region is CASSSPGTSRYEQYF. For the CDR3, the DNA is TGTGCCAGCAGCTCGCCAGGGACTAGCAGGTACGAGCAGTACTTC.

This sequence joins TRBV3-1 (or the pseudogene TRBV3-2) and TRBJ1-6, with 7 bases lining up with TRBD1. From germline, CDR1 is LGHDT and CDR2 YNNKEL (reference sequence). CDR3 length: 21 amino acids. The J segment lost 0 bases and the V segment lost 0 bases, leaving 14 bases of the junction unmatched. The CDR3: CASSQEAYRGKGSSYNSPLHF. The CDR3 DNA sequence: TGTGCCAGCAGCCAAGAAGCTTACAGGGGAAAGGGGAGCTCCTATAATTCACCCCTCCACTTT.

The rearrangement joins TRBV6-2 or TRBV6-3 to TRBJ2-5, with D possibly TRBD2 on 6 matching bases. The V end was cut by 6 bases, the J end by 7 bases, with 18 bases between. The CDR3 totals 14 residues. In germline, CDR1 is MNHEY, CDR2 SVGEGT. CDR3 amino acids: CASSQWTGGRTQYF. In DNA form, the CDR3 reads TGTGCCAGCAGCCAATGGACCGGGGGTCGGACCCAGTACTTC.

The chain is built from TRBV11-2 and TRBJ2-1, with TRBD1 as a possible D gene (5 bases). The CDR3 has 14 residues. CDR1 SGHAT and CDR2 FQNNGV come from the germline V gene. V was shortened by 1 base and J by 8 bases, with 12 bases between the two germline ends. The CDR3 here is CASSLVRGRDEQFF. The CDR3 DNA is TGTGCCAGCAGCTTAGTAAGGGGTAGGGATGAGCAGTTCTTC.

The chain recombines TRBV16 with TRBJ2-7, with D hard to call. The V gene lost 4 bases and the J gene lost 4 bases, with 11 bases spanning the gap. Looked up from germline, CDR1 is KGHSY and CDR2 is FQNENV. The CDR3 sequence is 13 residues long. Written as DNA, the CDR3 is TGTGCCAGCAGCCCCTCGATCACTTACGAGCAGTACTTC. Protein sequence: CASSPSITYEQYF.

The chain joins TRBV5-4 to TRBJ2-2; unclear D gene. This CDR3 spans 13 amino acids. The germline V and J ends were trimmed by 4 bases and 3 bases, with 7 bases remaining between them. Germline V gives CDR1 SGHNT, CDR2 YYREEE (reference sequence). The CDR3 loop reads CASSHDYTGELFF. DNA of the CDR3: TGTGCCAGCAGCCACGACTACACCGGGGAGCTGTTTTTT. The variable domain in full, with the rest retrieved from reference TRBV5-4 and TRBJ2-2, is ETGVTQSPTHLIKTRGQQVTLRCSSQSGHNTVSWYQQALGQGPQFIFQYYREEENGRGNFPPRFSGLQFPNYSSELNVNALELDDSALYLCASSHDYTGELFFGEGSRLTVL.

V usage is TRBV7-2 and J usage is TRBJ2-3; 7 bases agree with TRBD2. Trimming cost V 0 bases and J 3 bases; bases outside gene matches: 6. CDR1 is SGHTA, CDR2 FQGNSA, per germline. The CDR3 has 16 amino acids. CDR3 protein: CASSLAHASGTDTQYF. In DNA, the CDR3 is TGTGCCAGCAGCTTAGCGCACGCTAGCGGTACAGATACGCAGTATTTT.

The genes are TRBV18 and TRBJ2-7; 7 bases map to TRBD1. The CDR3 is 16 residues long. Per the germline V gene, CDR1 is KGHSH and CDR2 is LQKENI. V shed 1 base and J 1 base; nucleotides not matched to a gene: 7. CDR3 nucleotide sequence: TGTGCCAGCTCACCACAAAGGGACAGTATTTCCTACGAGCAGTACTTC. Its protein is CASSPQRDSISYEQYF. The complete variable domain, with remaining parts taken from reference TRBV18 and TRBJ2-7, reads NAGVMQNPRHLVRRRGQEARLRCSPMKGHSHVYWYRQLPEEGLKFMVYLQKENIIDESGMPKERFSAEFPKEGPSILRIQQVVRGDSAAYFCASSPQRDSISYEQYFGPGTRLTVT.

There are a few counts of this clone. The CDR3 protein is CASSPGQGAIQPQHF. DNA for the CDR3: TGCGCCAGCAGCCCGGGACAGGGGGCGATTCAGCCCCAGCATTTT. V gene TRBV5-1 combines with J gene TRBJ1-5; 12 bases are a match to TRBD1. The V segment lost 4 bases and the J segment 6 bases; nucleotides outside the gene matches: 5. The CDR3 is made up of 15 amino acids. Germline lookup yields CDR1 SGHRS and CDR2 YFSETQ.

V usage is TRBV28 and J usage is TRBJ1-2; 7 bases are a match to TRBD1. The CDR3 totals 13 residues. J gave up 5 bases and V 6 bases, and 6 bases lay outside the gene matches. Germline V gene data show CDR1 as MDHEN and CDR2 as SYDVKM. Here the CDR3 reads CASSTGQLYGYTF. CDR3 nucleotides: TGTGCCAGCAGCACGGGACAGCTGTATGGCTACACCTTC.

This clone was found once. This chain joins TRBV28 and TRBJ2-1; TRBD2 aligns across 14 bases. This CDR3 region has 16 residues. The ends lost 2 bases at V and 8 bases at J; junction bases unmatched: 5. The germline gives CDR1 MDHEN, CDR2 SYDVKM. CDR3 sequence (DNA): TGTGCCAGCAGTTTACTGGGGACTAGCGGGAGCGATGAGCAGTTCTTC. Translation gives CASSLLGTSGSDEQFF.

The CDR3 sequence: CASSSGQGHQPQHF. CDR3 coding DNA: TGTGCCAGCAGTTCCGGACAGGGGCATCAGCCCCAGCATTTT. This sequence joins TRBV28 and TRBJ1-5; the match to TRBD1 covers 9 bases. CDR1 and CDR2 from the germline V gene are MDHEN and SYDVKM. The ends lost 4 bases at V and 5 bases at J; junction bases unmatched: 3. CDR3 length: 14 amino acids. Complete variable domain (other parts from reference TRBV28 and TRBJ1-5): DVKVTQSSRYLVKRTGEKVFLECVQDMDHENMFWYRQDPGLGLRLIYFSYDVKMKEKGDIPEGYSVSREKKERFSLILESASTNQTSMYLCASSSGQGHQPQHFGDGTRLSIL.

The V gene is TRBV18, the J gene TRBJ2-7, with D possibly matching TRBD2 (5 bases). There are 12 residues in the CDR3. V was trimmed by 8 bases and J by 2 bases, leaving 10 bases between them. Per germline, CDR1 KGHSH and CDR2 LQKENI. CDR3 sequence (DNA): TGTGCCAGCGGGCCGAGGGCCTACGAGCAGTACTTC. It translates to CASGPRAYEQYF.

There are a few counts of this clone. The V and J genes are TRBV7-3 and TRBJ2-2, with 10 bases identical to TRBD1. Per the germline V gene, CDR1 is SGHTA and CDR2 is FQGTGA. The CDR3 loop spans 15 amino acids. V trimming: 1 base; J trimming: 7 bases; junction bases outside the gene matches: 3. The CDR3 coding sequence is TGTGCCAGCAGCTTAATGGGACAGGGGTTCGGGGAGCTGTTTTTT. This sequence encodes CASSLMGQGFGELFF.

The rearrangement links TRBV7-8 to TRBJ2-2; 7 nucleotides line up with TRBD2. Trimming at V came to 5 bases and at J to 7 bases, leaving 7 bases not matched to a gene. The CDR3 totals 14 residues. CDR1 SGHVS and CDR2 FQNEAQ come from the germline V gene. As DNA, the CDR3 is TGTGCCAGCAGCCCTAGTGGGGGGGGCGGGGAGCTGTTTTTT. Residues: CASSPSGGGGELFF.

The genes are TRBV5-1 and TRBJ2-1; 8 positions match TRBD2. The CDR3 runs to 17 residues. The germline V gene encodes CDR1 SGHRS and CDR2 YFSETQ. The junction had 19 bases not matched to a gene; V was cut back by 4 bases and J by 10 bases. Here the CDR3 reads CASSPAKTGGWAEEQFF. In nucleotides, the CDR3 is TGCGCCAGCAGCCCGGCTAAGACGGGAGGGTGGGCAGAAGAGCAGTTCTTC.

The chain joins TRBV2 to TRBJ2-6; perhaps TRBD2 as D (5 bases). V gave up 6 bases and J gave up 0 bases, with 18 bases separating them. Germline V gene data show CDR1 as SNHLY and CDR2 as FYNNEI. The CDR3 is 18 amino acids. The CDR3 nucleotides are TGTGCCAGCAGGGGCCCAAGAGCGGAAGGCTCTGGGGCCAACGTCCTGACTTTC. As protein: CASRGPRAEGSGANVLTF.

This chain uses TRBV5-1 with TRBJ2-1; possibly TRBD2 for D (5 bases). CDR3 length: 14 amino acids. Germline V lookup: CDR1 SGHRS, CDR2 YFSETQ. Trimming took off 4 bases at V and 0 bases at J, with 8 bases between the two ends. CDR3 nucleotides: TGCGCCAGCAGCCAAGAGGGCTCCTACAATGAGCAGTTCTTC. Protein sequence: CASSQEGSYNEQFF.

The genes are TRBV27 and TRBJ1-6; 7 bases align to TRBD1. CDR3 length: 17 residues. Unmatched junction bases numbered 16, after V lost 10 bases and J lost 4 bases. The germline V gene encodes CDR1 MNHEY and CDR2 SMNVEV (reference sequence). The CDR3 DNA follows: TGTGCCACCTCTCCCCGGGCAGGGGGAACTTATAATTCACCCCTCCACTTT. Its protein is CATSPRAGGTYNSPLHF.

This clone showed up just once. This chain connects TRBV25-1 to TRBJ1-4; the match to TRBD1 covers 8 bases. CDR3 length: 16 residues. The V gene end was trimmed by 5 bases and the J gene end by 3 bases; junction bases not matched to a gene: 8. Germline loops: CDR1 MGHDK, CDR2 SYGVNS. The CDR3 spells CASSPGQGLANEKLFF. In nucleotides, the CDR3 is TGTGCCAGCAGTCCCGGACAGGGTCTGGCTAATGAAAAACTGTTTTTT.

This chain links TRBV10-3 with TRBJ2-5; 9 bases match TRBD2. Unmatched junction bases numbered 0, after V lost 0 bases and J lost 4 bases. The CDR3 totals 14 residues. Germline V lookup: CDR1 ENHRY, CDR2 SYGVKD. This chain's CDR3 is CAISESAGGETQYF. CDR3 bases: TGTGCCATCAGTGAGTCAGCGGGGGGAGAGACCCAGTACTTC.